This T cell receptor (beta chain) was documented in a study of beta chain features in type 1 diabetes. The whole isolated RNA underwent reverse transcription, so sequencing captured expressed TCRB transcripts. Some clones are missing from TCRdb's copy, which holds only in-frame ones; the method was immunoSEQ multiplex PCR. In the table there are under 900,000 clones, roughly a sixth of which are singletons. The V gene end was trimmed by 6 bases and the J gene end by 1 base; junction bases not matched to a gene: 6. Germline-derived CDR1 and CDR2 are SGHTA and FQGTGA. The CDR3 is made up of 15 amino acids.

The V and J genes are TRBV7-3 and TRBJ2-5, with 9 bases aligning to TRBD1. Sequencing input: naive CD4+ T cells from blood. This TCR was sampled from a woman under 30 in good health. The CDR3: CASSLGQGLQETQYF. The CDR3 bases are TGTGCCAGCAGTCTCGGACAGGGGCTCCAAGAGACCCAGTACTTC.